The next 26 T cell receptor beta chains were all read from a single sample in a study of beta chain features in type 1 diabetes. Points from the study as a whole: In every one of the four CD4+ subsets, TCRB CDR3s were moderately but significantly shorter in Type 1 diabetes patients.

The entirety of the isolated RNA underwent reverse transcription, so expressed TCRB transcripts were sequenced. Profiling relied on immunoSEQ multiplex PCR, and the TCRdb table lists in-frame clones only, not all of them. The sample lists hundreds of thousands of clones; roughly 13% were seen once. No antigen has been assigned to these receptors. The sequenced sample consisted of naive CD4+ T cells from blood. Source of these receptors: a man between 18 and 29 years old with type 1 diabetes.

This clone was observed a few times. The J gene is TRBJ2-4, the V gene TRBV28, with D tentatively TRBD2 (6 bases). Germline-derived CDR1 and CDR2 are MDHEN and SYDVKM. This CDR3 contains 17 residues. Trimming pared 5 bases from V and 0 bases from J, leaving 17 bases between. The CDR3 reads CASSPQPGLIAKNIQYF. The DNA for the CDR3 is TGTGCCAGCAGTCCCCAGCCGGGACTCATAGCCAAAAACATTCAGTACTTC.

This clone came up a few times. The rearrangement links TRBV6-5 to TRBJ2-7; a possible D gene is TRBD2 (5 bases). V was clipped by 3 bases and J by 2 bases, with 8 bases between them. This CDR3 has 13 residues. Germline V gives CDR1 MNHEY, CDR2 SVGAGI. CDR3 in amino acids: CASSYRGTYEQYF. CDR3 bases: TGTGCCAGCAGTTATCGGGGTACCTACGAGCAGTACTTC.

V is TRBV28 and J is TRBJ2-7; D unclear. V was cut by 1 base and J by 3 bases, with 16 bases left in between. Per germline, CDR1 MDHEN and CDR2 SYDVKM. CDR3 length: 16 residues. The CDR3 reads CASSLSESSGNYEQYF. The CDR3 region has the DNA TGTGCCAGCAGTTTATCGGAGTCATCCGGTAACTACGAGCAGTACTTC.

J is TRBJ1-3 and V is TRBV28; D call uncertain. Germline CDR1 and CDR2: MDHEN and SYDVKM. Between the trimmed V and J ends, which lost 8 bases and 4 bases, there was a span of 12 bases. This CDR3 contains 13 residues. The CDR3 DNA is TGTGCCAGCGGTACCCAGGCGGGAAACACCATATATTTT. It codes for CASGTQAGNTIYF. The variable domain in full, with the rest retrieved from reference TRBV28 and TRBJ1-3, is DVKVTQSSRYLVKRTGEKVFLECVQDMDHENMFWYRQDPGLGLRLIYFSYDVKMKEKGDIPEGYSVSREKKERFSLILESASTNQTSMYLCASGTQAGNTIYFGEGSWLTVV.

This clone has only a few counts. The chain links TRBV2 to TRBJ1-1; a weak D match, TRBD1 (6 bases). The germline V gene has CDR1 SNHLY and CDR2 FYNNEI. The CDR3 runs to 17 residues. Trimming removed 6 bases from V and 0 bases from J, with 20 bases in between. This CDR3 reads CASRGSRQGNMNTEAFF. The CDR3 nucleotides read TGTGCCAGCAGAGGATCAAGGCAGGGGAACATGAACACTGAAGCTTTCTTT.

This clone was detected only a few times. V usage is TRBV4-2 and J usage is TRBJ1-2; TRBD1 aligns across 8 bases. The germline V gene encodes CDR1 LGHNA and CDR2 YNFKEQ. There are 15 residues in the CDR3. The V segment lost 5 bases and the J segment 3 bases; nucleotides outside the gene matches: 8. CDR3 residues: CASSSTGTGDYGYTF. DNA of the CDR3: TGTGCCAGCAGCTCCACCGGGACAGGTGACTATGGCTACACCTTC.

This clone has just a few counts. The CDR3 here is CSVDESGAGKLFF. In nucleotides, the CDR3 is TGCAGCGTTGACGAGTCGGGGGCAGGGAAACTGTTTTTT. This chain connects TRBV29-1 to TRBJ1-4, with TRBD1 as a possible D gene (6 bases). Germline loops: CDR1 SQVTM, CDR2 ANQGSEA. The CDR3 covers 13 residues. V was cut by 3 bases and J by 11 bases, with 16 bases left in between.

As regards this clone: This sample also contains other DNA sequences that code for the same CDR3. The chain links TRBV5-1 to TRBJ2-5; the D gene is possibly TRBD2 (6 bases). The V and J ends lost 3 bases and 3 bases respectively, with 6 bases between them. This CDR3 region has 12 residues. From germline, CDR1 is SGHRS and CDR2 YFSETQ. CDR3 in amino acids: CASSWGEETQYF. CDR3 sequence (DNA): TGCGCCAGCAGCTGGGGGGAAGAGACCCAGTACTTC.

The chain carries TRBV28 and TRBJ2-7; 8 nucleotides align to TRBD1. CDR3 size: 13 residues. Looked up from germline, CDR1 is MDHEN and CDR2 is SYDVKM. V trimming: 5 bases; J trimming: 5 bases; junction bases outside the gene matches: 5. CDR3 sequence (DNA): TGTGCCAGCAGTCCGACGACAGGGGACGAGCAGTACTTC. This translates into CASSPTTGDEQYF. Looking up the rest from reference TRBV28 and TRBJ2-7 gives the full variable domain: DVKVTQSSRYLVKRTGEKVFLECVQDMDHENMFWYRQDPGLGLRLIYFSYDVKMKEKGDIPEGYSVSREKKERFSLILESASTNQTSMYLCASSPTTGDEQYFGPGTRLTVT.

This clone occurred a few times. The V call is TRBV7-6, the J call TRBJ2-2; 9 bases match TRBD1. The germline V gene encodes CDR1 SGHVS and CDR2 FNYEAQ. CDR3 length: 17 residues. J was trimmed by 3 bases and V by 5 bases; bases with no gene match: 10. The CDR3 nucleotides are TGTGCCAGCAGCACCTCCACAGGGGGCGCTGACACCGGGGAGCTGTTTTTT. Residues: CASSTSTGGADTGELFF.

This clone has more than one count but fewer than ten. V and J are TRBV6-1 and TRBJ1-5; no reliable D call. Germline CDR1 MNHNS, CDR2 SASEGT. The CDR3 runs to 15 residues. V lost 4 bases and J 7 bases, leaving 17 bases between the germline ends. CDR3 amino acids: CASSGIMRVPQPQHF. DNA for the CDR3: TGTGCCAGCAGTGGGATCATGAGAGTACCCCAGCCCCAGCATTTT.

The genes are TRBV11-2 and TRBJ2-3; TRBD1 matches at 10 bases. The V gene end was trimmed by 4 bases and the J gene end by 4 bases; junction bases not matched to a gene: 2. Per the germline V gene, CDR1 is SGHAT and CDR2 is FQNNGV. The length of the CDR3 is 14 residues. The CDR3 loop reads CASSYDRGPDTQYF. For the CDR3, the DNA is TGTGCCAGCAGCTACGACAGGGGGCCAGATACGCAGTATTTT.

This chain uses TRBV7-7 with TRBJ2-2; D unclear. V lost 5 bases, J lost 4 bases, and 8 bases lay in between. The CDR3 runs to 13 residues. Germline assignment: CDR1 SSHAT and CDR2 FNYEAQ (reference sequence). Written as DNA, the CDR3 is TGTGCCAGCAGCCCCGGAGTCACCGGGGAGCTGTTTTTT. This sequence encodes CASSPGVTGELFF.

For this clone: The identical CDR3 is also encoded by other nucleotide sequences in the sample. Written as DNA, the CDR3 is TGTGCCAGCTCACCGGGCCATCAAGAGACCCAGTACTTC. Its translation is CASSPGHQETQYF. The rearrangement joins TRBV18 to TRBJ2-5; D not resolved. The CDR3 spans 13 residues. Per germline, CDR1 KGHSH and CDR2 LQKENI. Trimming left V 3 bases short and J 2 bases short, with 7 bases between.

The sample holds a few counts of this clone. CDR3 sequence reads: CACQTENYGYTF. CDR3 coding DNA: TGTGCCTGCCAAACCGAAAACTATGGCTACACCTTC. The chain is built from TRBV30 and TRBJ1-2, with D hard to call. CDR3 length: 12 amino acids. The germline V gene encodes CDR1 GTSNPN and CDR2 SVGIG (reference sequence). Trimming shortened V by 6 bases and J by 2 bases, and 10 bases separated the two germline ends.

This clone was seen a few times. The chain uses TRBV29-1 and TRBJ1-1; D gene uncertain. The CDR3 spans 17 residues. Trimming pared 3 bases from V and 0 bases from J, leaving 20 bases between. From germline, CDR1 is SQVTM and CDR2 ANQGSEA. The CDR3 coding sequence is TGCAGCGTTGAGGCAAGCAACCCGGCCCCGATGAACACTGAAGCTTTCTTT. Translating it yields CSVEASNPAPMNTEAFF.

This clone was seen more than once but under ten times. The V call is TRBV7-2, the J call TRBJ2-7; D is possibly TRBD1 (6 bases). The CDR3 covers 14 residues. Trimming stripped 4 bases from V and 4 bases from J, with 14 bases between. Germline V CDR1 and CDR2: SGHTA, FQGNSA. For the CDR3, the DNA is TGTGCCAGCAGCTCCTTACAGGGACCATACGAGCAGTACTTC. Protein product: CASSSLQGPYEQYF.

This clone was observed a few times. The chain uses TRBV7-9 and TRBJ2-7; the match to TRBD2 covers 13 bases. CDR1 and CDR2 (germline): SEHNR, FQNEAQ (reference sequence). CDR3 size: 14 residues. V shed 4 bases and J 8 bases; nucleotides not matched to a gene: 5. The CDR3 DNA sequence: TGTGCCAGCAGCTCCGGACTAGCGGGGGCCAAGCAGTACTTC. Encoded protein: CASSSGLAGAKQYF.

V is TRBV7-9 and J is TRBJ2-7; the D call may be TRBD1 or TRBD2 (5 bases each). CDR1 is SEHNR, CDR2 FQNEAQ, per germline (reference sequence). The V end lost 8 bases, the J end lost 3 bases, and 8 bases lay between the germline ends. This CDR3 has 11 amino acids. The CDR3 bases are TGTGCCAGCGTTGGGGGCTACGAGCAGTACTTC. It is translated as CASVGGYEQYF.

In its sample, this clone was seen a few times. This rearrangement joins TRBV4-1 to TRBJ1-2, with 8 bases that match TRBD1. V trimming: 4 bases; J trimming: 4 bases; junction bases outside the gene matches: 5. Germline assignment: CDR1 MGHRA and CDR2 YSYEKL. This CDR3 has 14 amino acids. CDR3 region: CASSPGDRGYGYTF. The CDR3 DNA sequence: TGCGCCAGCAGCCCGGGTGACAGGGGCTATGGCTACACCTTC.

In this sample, this clone turned up a few times. V usage is TRBV30 and J usage is TRBJ1-5, with D unresolved. The germline V and J ends were trimmed by 2 bases and 0 bases, with 14 bases remaining between them. From germline, CDR1 is GTSNPN and CDR2 SVGIG (reference sequence). CDR3 length equals 16 residues. CDR3 sequence: CAWSKDWAGSNQPQHF. In nucleotides, the CDR3 is TGTGCCTGGAGTAAGGATTGGGCAGGTAGCAATCAGCCCCAGCATTTT.

In regard to this clone: Other DNA sequences from this sample encode an identical CDR3 as well. The chain has TRBV30 and TRBJ1-4; perhaps TRBD1 as D (6 bases). V was pared by 0 bases and J by 2 bases, with 7 bases between. Germline assignment: CDR1 GTSNPN and CDR2 SVGIG (reference sequence). The CDR3 loop spans 14 amino acids. As DNA, the CDR3 is TGTGCCTGGAGTGTAGGGGGGACTAATGAAAAACTGTTTTTT. Translation gives CAWSVGGTNEKLFF.

This clone has more than one count but fewer than ten. The rearrangement links TRBV11-2 to TRBJ2-2; D ambiguous. Trimming took off 5 bases at V and 7 bases at J, with 8 bases between the two ends. The CDR3 contains 12 residues. CDR1 and CDR2 from the germline V gene are SGHAT and FQNNGV. Written as DNA, the CDR3 is TGTGCCAGCAGCCCGGTGGGCGGGGAGCTGTTTTTT. Translated, it gives CASSPVGGELFF.

J is TRBJ1-6 and V is TRBV27; D is possibly TRBD1 (6 bases). CDR3 size: 14 residues. Deletions cut 4 bases from V and 9 bases from J, with 13 bases between. Looked up from germline, CDR1 is MNHEY and CDR2 is SMNVEV (reference sequence). CDR3 bases: TGTGCCAGCAGTTACAGGGAGTCCACTTCACCCCTCCACTTT. This sequence encodes CASSYRESTSPLHF.

This clone was seen a few times. The CDR3 here is CASSQQGPGNQPQHF. The DNA for the CDR3 is TGTGCCAGCAGCCAACAGGGCCCCGGCAATCAGCCCCAGCATTTT. The chain uses TRBV2 and TRBJ1-5; possibly TRBD1 for D (6 bases). From germline, CDR1 is SNHLY and CDR2 FYNNEI. The CDR3 is 15 residues long. Trimming left V 6 bases short and J 2 bases short, with 14 bases between.

The gene calls are TRBV28 and TRBJ2-6; D gene uncertain. The CDR3 runs to 16 residues. CDR1 and CDR2 from the germline V gene are MDHEN and SYDVKM. V dropped 1 base and J dropped 0 bases, with 7 bases sitting between them. Here the CDR3 reads CASSLLTGSGANVLTF. The CDR3 DNA reads TGTGCCAGCAGTTTATTAACCGGCTCTGGGGCCAACGTCCTGACTTTC.